Reported below is one TCR beta chain. The J segment lost 3 bases and the V segment lost 3 bases, leaving 6 bases of the junction unmatched. Germline V gene lookup returns CDR1 LNHDA and CDR2 SQIVND (reference sequence). There are 15 residues in the CDR3. The sample comes from a study of T cell responses to AZD1222 COVID-19 vaccine. Using immunoSEQ multiplex PCR, the repertoire was profiled, and TCRdb retains in-frame clones only, with some absent. Of about 180,000 clones in the sample, about 86% are singletons; the top ten hold under 14%. This clonotype was sampled from an adult who received the AZD1222 COVID-19 vaccine. This specimen consisted of peripheral blood, obtained 28 days after the second AZD1222 dose. The chain uses TRBV19 and TRBJ1-1; 8 bases map to TRBD1. Here the CDR3 reads CASSISGQGDTEAFF. The CDR3 bases are TGTGCCAGTAGTATCTCCGGACAGGGTGACACTGAAGCTTTCTTT.